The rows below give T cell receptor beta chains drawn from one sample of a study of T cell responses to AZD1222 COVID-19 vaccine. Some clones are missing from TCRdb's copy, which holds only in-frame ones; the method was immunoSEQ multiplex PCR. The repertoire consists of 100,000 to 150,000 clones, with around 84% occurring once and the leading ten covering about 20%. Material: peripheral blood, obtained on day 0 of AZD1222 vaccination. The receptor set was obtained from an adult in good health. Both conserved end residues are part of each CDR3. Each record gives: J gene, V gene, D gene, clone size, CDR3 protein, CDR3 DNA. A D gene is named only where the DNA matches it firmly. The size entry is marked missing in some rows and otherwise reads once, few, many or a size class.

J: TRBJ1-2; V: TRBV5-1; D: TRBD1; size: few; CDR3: CASSYSGGFGNYGYTF; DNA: TGCGCCAGCAGCTACTCAGGGGGCTTTGGTAACTATGGCTACACCTTC
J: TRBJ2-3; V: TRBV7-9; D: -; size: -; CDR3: CASSQMGRGYQDTQYF; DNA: TGTGCCAGCAGCCAAATGGGCAGGGGTTATCAAGATACGCAGTATTTT
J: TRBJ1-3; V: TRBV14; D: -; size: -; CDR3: CASSHDRMDTIYF; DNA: TGTGCCAGCAGCCACGACAGGATGGACACCATATATTTT
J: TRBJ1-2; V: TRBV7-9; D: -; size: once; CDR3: CASSLTSRFPALGYTF; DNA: TGTGCCAGCAGCCTCACATCTAGATTCCCGGCGTTGGGCTACACCTTC
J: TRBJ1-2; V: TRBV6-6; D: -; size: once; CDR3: CASSYSGLLSYGYTF; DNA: TGTGCCAGCAGTTACTCGGGACTGTTGTCCTATGGCTACACCTTC
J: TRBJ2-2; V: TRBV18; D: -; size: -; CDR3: CASSTLGGTNTGELFF; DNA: TGTGCCAGCTCAACCCTCGGGGGCACGAACACCGGGGAGCTGTTTTTT
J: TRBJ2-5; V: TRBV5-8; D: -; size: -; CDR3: CASSFRGVETQYF; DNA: TGTGCCAGCAGCTTCAGGGGAGTGGAGACCCAGTACTTC
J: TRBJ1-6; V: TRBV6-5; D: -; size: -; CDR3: CASSYSINSPLHF; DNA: TGTGCCAGCAGTTACTCGATTAATTCACCCCTCCACTTT
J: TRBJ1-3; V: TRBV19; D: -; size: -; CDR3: CASSPSNRGRGNTIYF; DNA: TGTGCCAGTAGTCCCTCAAATCGGGGGCGCGGAAACACCATATATTTT
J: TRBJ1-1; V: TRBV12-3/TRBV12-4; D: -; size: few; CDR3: CASSFTGTEAFF; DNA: TGTGCCAGCAGTTTCACTGGCACTGAAGCTTTCTTT
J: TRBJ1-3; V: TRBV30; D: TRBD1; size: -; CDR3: CAWTGRDRRNTIYF; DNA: TGTGCCTGGACAGGAAGGGACAGACGAAACACCATATATTTT
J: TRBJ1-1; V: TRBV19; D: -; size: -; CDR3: CASRSGLLNRNTEAFF; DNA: TGTGCCAGTAGATCGGGCCTCCTTAACCGGAACACTGAAGCTTTCTTT
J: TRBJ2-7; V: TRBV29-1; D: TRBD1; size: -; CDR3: CSVEDRDREEGYEQYF; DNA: TGCAGCGTTGAAGATCGGGACAGGGAAGAGGGCTACGAGCAGTACTTC
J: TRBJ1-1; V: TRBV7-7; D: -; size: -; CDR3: CASSSWMGATEAFF; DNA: TGTGCTAGCAGCTCTTGGATGGGAGCCACTGAAGCTTTCTTT
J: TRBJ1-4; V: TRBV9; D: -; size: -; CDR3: CASSERDRRGEKLFF; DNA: TGTGCCAGCAGCGAACGAGACAGGAGGGGTGAAAAACTGTTTTTT
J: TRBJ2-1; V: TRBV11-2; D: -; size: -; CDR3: CASSGTNYNEQFF; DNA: TGTGCCAGCTCGGGGACCAACTACAATGAGCAGTTCTTC
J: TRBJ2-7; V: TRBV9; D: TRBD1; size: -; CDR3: CASSAGTGYEQYF; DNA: TGTGCCAGCAGCGCCGGGACAGGCTACGAGCAGTACTTC
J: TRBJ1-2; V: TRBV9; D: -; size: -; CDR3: CASSVREKPNYGYTF; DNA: TGTGCCAGCAGCGTAAGAGAAAAACCTAACTATGGCTACACCTTC
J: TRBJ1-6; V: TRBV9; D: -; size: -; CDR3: CASSPPDTGLPLHF; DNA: TGTGCCAGCAGCCCGCCGGACACTGGTCTGCCCCTCCACTTT
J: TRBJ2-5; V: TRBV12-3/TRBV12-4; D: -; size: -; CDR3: CASSLGGQETQYF; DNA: TGTGCCAGCAGTTTGGGGGGCCAAGAGACCCAGTACTTC
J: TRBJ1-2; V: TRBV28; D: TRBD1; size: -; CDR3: CASRGQGWSGYTF; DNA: TGTGCCAGCAGGGGACAGGGATGGAGTGGCTACACCTTC
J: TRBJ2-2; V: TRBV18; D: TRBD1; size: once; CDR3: CASSPGQGHSTGELFF; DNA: TGTGCCAGCTCACCCGGACAGGGGCATTCCACCGGGGAGCTGTTTTTT
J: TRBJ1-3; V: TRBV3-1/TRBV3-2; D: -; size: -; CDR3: CASSQGTTSGNTIYF; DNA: TGTGCCAGCAGCCAGGGGACAACCTCTGGAAACACCATATATTTT
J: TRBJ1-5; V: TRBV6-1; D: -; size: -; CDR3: CASSEVPGVYSNQPQHF; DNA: TGTGCCAGCAGTGAAGTCCCAGGAGTTTATAGCAATCAGCCCCAGCATTTT